Shown below are 24 T cell receptor beta chains from a single sample sequenced in a study of shared clonotypes between healthy human individuals. Some clones are missing from TCRdb's copy, which holds only in-frame ones; the method was immunoSEQ multiplex PCR. This sample has roughly 2.1 million clones, with roughly 91% found just once. CD8 cells classed as naive were CD45RO-negative and positively selected for CCR7, excluding terminally differentiated effector memory CD45RA+ cells. Sequencing was performed on naive CD8+ T cells from PBMCs. The receptors derive from a young man in good health. Some clones in this sample may be carry-over from other donors' samples.

The chain couples TRBV6-5 to TRBJ2-7; D not certain. CDR1 MNHEY and CDR2 SVGAGI come from the germline V gene. V gave up 0 bases and J gave up 6 bases, with 12 bases separating them. CDR3 length: 14 residues. CDR3 in amino acids: CASSYSYPVGEQYF. The CDR3 bases are TGTGCCAGCAGTTACTCTTACCCGGTAGGCGAGCAGTACTTC.

In DNA form, the CDR3 reads TGTGCCAGCCCCCTTACCCGGCCGCAGTACTTC. This codes for CASPLTRPQYF. The V call is TRBV11-3, the J call TRBJ2-7, with D unclear. V lost 8 bases and J lost 9, with 14 bases in between. This CDR3 has 11 amino acids. The V gene's germline CDR1 is SGHNT and CDR2 YENEEA.

The rearrangement joins TRBV5-1 to TRBJ1-2; 10 positions match TRBD1. Germline trimming cut 4 bases from V and 2 bases from J; bases unmatched to any gene: 11. The germline V gene has CDR1 SGHRS and CDR2 YFSETQ. This CDR3 is 17 amino acids long. The CDR3 nucleotides read TGCGCCAGCAGCCTAACACAGACAGGGGGCGAGAACTATGGCTACACCTTC. This gives the protein CASSLTQTGGENYGYTF. The full variable domain, its missing parts supplied by reference TRBV5-1 and TRBJ1-2, is KAGVTQTPRYLIKTRGQQVTLSCSPISGHRSVSWYQQTPGQGLQFLFEYFSETQRNKGNFPGRFSGRQFSNSRSEMNVSTLELGDSALYLCASSLTQTGGENYGYTFGSGTRLTVV.

The table lists this clone with a count of one. V usage is TRBV11-1 and J usage is TRBJ1-1, with D unresolved. The CDR3 extends over 14 amino acids. With 1 base removed from V and 7 bases from J, the gap between germline ends came to 13 bases. The V gene's germline CDR1 is SGHAT and CDR2 FQDESV (reference sequence). CDR3: CASSLVSAGYEAFF. CDR3 bases: TGTGCCAGCAGCTTAGTAAGCGCGGGATATGAAGCTTTCTTT.

This chain joins TRBV16 and TRBJ1-5; the D gene is possibly TRBD1 (5 bases). Trimming pared 4 bases from V and 2 bases from J, leaving 12 bases between. This CDR3 is 15 amino acids long. The V gene's germline CDR1 is KGHSY and CDR2 FQNENV. CDR3 nucleotide sequence: TGTGCCAGCAGCCCTACGCCGACAGGCAATCAGCCCCAGCATTTT. As protein: CASSPTPTGNQPQHF.

The CDR3 DNA reads as TGTGCCAGCAGCTTAGTTCGCCAGGACACTGAAGCTTTCTTT. It translates to CASSLVRQDTEAFF. The rearrangement uses TRBV11-2 and TRBJ1-1; D unresolved. The CDR3 runs 14 residues. Germline CDR1 is SGHAT and CDR2 is FQNNGV. The V and J ends lost 1 base and 3 bases respectively, with 9 bases between them.

The chain combines TRBV14 with TRBJ2-7, with D tentatively TRBD2 (5 bases). Trimming stripped 3 bases from V and 2 bases from J, with 14 bases between. The germline gives CDR1 SGHDN, CDR2 FVKESK. The CDR3 contains 15 residues. CDR3 sequence (DNA): TGTGCCAGCAGCCACAAGACGGGATCCGCCTACGAGCAGTACTTC. Translation: CASSHKTGSAYEQYF.

The chain uses TRBV30 and TRBJ2-1; D remains ambiguous. V lost 0 bases to trimming and J lost 8 bases, with 5 bases between them. This CDR3 contains 11 residues. Germline V CDR1 and CDR2: GTSNPN, SVGIG (reference sequence). The CDR3 is CAWSVSYEQFF. CDR3 nucleotide sequence: TGTGCCTGGAGTGTAAGTTATGAGCAGTTCTTC. Using reference TRBV30 and TRBJ2-1 for the parts outside the CDR3, the full variable domain is SQTIHQWPATLVQPVGSPLSLECTVEGTSNPNLYWYRQAAGRGLQLLFYSVGIGQISSEVPQNLSASRPQDRQFILSSKKLLLSDSGFYLCAWSVSYEQFFGPGTRLTVL.

The chain uses TRBV13 and TRBJ2-5; D uncertain. The germline V and J ends were trimmed by 5 bases and 3 bases, with 16 bases remaining between them. CDR1 is PRHDT, CDR2 FYEKMQ, per germline (reference sequence). The CDR3 length is 15 residues. The CDR3 reads CASSPPSGGEETQYF. The CDR3 nucleotides are TGTGCCAGCAGCCCCCCGTCTGGTGGTGAAGAGACCCAGTACTTC.

The rearrangement joins TRBV4-1 to TRBJ1-5; the D is unclear. Germline-derived CDR1 and CDR2 are MGHRA and YSYEKL. V lost 4 bases, J lost 0 bases, and 4 bases lay in between. CDR3 size: 13 residues. In DNA, the CDR3 is TGCGCCAGCAGCCCTAATAGCAATCAGCCCCAGCATTTT. It yields the protein CASSPNSNQPQHF.

This clone has just a few counts. J is TRBJ1-2 and V is TRBV28, with unresolved D. V was shortened by 10 bases and J by 6 bases, with 15 bases between the two germline ends. Germline CDR1 reads MDHEN; CDR2 reads SYDVKM. The CDR3 consists of 12 residues. Written as DNA, the CDR3 is TGTGCCACGTACCGGGCACCCGATGGCTACACCTTC. This translates into CATYRAPDGYTF.

The chain combines TRBV19 with TRBJ1-1; D is possibly TRBD1 (5 bases). Germline-derived CDR1 and CDR2 are LNHDA and SQIVND (reference sequence). V lost 0 bases, J lost 8 bases, and 19 bases lay in between. CDR3 length: 16 amino acids. The CDR3: CASSIDGVGALPEAFF. Written as DNA, the CDR3 is TGTGCCAGTAGTATAGATGGGGTCGGGGCCCTTCCGGAAGCTTTCTTT.

The rearrangement uses TRBV11-3 and TRBJ2-1; 9 nucleotides match TRBD2. Germline V gene sequence: CDR1 SGHNT, CDR2 YENEEA. The length of the CDR3 is 16 residues. Trimming removed 5 bases from V and 0 bases from J; junction bases left unmatched: 5. CDR3 sequence (DNA): TGTGCCAGCAGCACCTATAGCGGGAGCTCCTACAATGAGCAGTTCTTC. This sequence encodes CASSTYSGSSYNEQFF.

V gene TRBV28 combines with J gene TRBJ2-3; D gene uncertain. The CDR3 runs 12 residues. V was pared by 6 bases and J by 4 bases, with 8 bases between. Per the germline V gene, CDR1 is MDHEN and CDR2 is SYDVKM. CDR3 region: CASRSPPDTQYF. CDR3 DNA sequence: TGTGCCAGCAGGAGCCCCCCAGATACGCAGTATTTT. Looking up the rest from reference TRBV28 and TRBJ2-3 gives the full variable domain: DVKVTQSSRYLVKRTGEKVFLECVQDMDHENMFWYRQDPGLGLRLIYFSYDVKMKEKGDIPEGYSVSREKKERFSLILESASTNQTSMYLCASRSPPDTQYFGPGTRLTVL.

Comments on this clone: The junction and the germline gene differ at one end; a read error may be behind it. The chain joins TRBV7-8 to TRBJ2-2; no reliable D call. CDR1 is SGHVS and CDR2 is FQNEAQ in the germline V gene. The CDR3 totals 12 residues. The CDR3 sequence: CASSSVRGELFF. CDR3 nucleotides: TGTGCTAGCAGCTCCGTCCGCGGGGAGCTGTTTTTT.

This clone came up a few times. Other DNA sequences in this sample translate to the same CDR3. This rearrangement joins TRBV29-1 to TRBJ1-1; D ambiguous. CDR3 length equals 10 residues. Germline V gene lookup returns CDR1 SQVTM and CDR2 ANQGSEA. V was cut by 4 bases and J by 6 bases, with 6 bases left in between. CDR3 sequence: CSVGGPEAFF. The CDR3 DNA is TGCAGCGTTGGAGGTCCTGAAGCTTTCTTT.

This CDR3 is CASSLDRERGYGYTF. For the CDR3, the DNA is TGTGCCAGCAGCTTAGACAGAGAAAGGGGCTATGGCTACACCTTC. This chain connects TRBV7-9 to TRBJ1-2; D may be TRBD1 (5 bases). Trimming took 1 base from V and 4 from J, leaving 13 bases between them. The CDR3 spans 15 residues. CDR1 is SEHNR, CDR2 FQNEAQ, per germline (reference sequence).

The rearrangement links TRBV11-2 to TRBJ2-1; unclear D gene. The CDR3 contains 13 residues. V was pared by 5 bases and J by 2 bases, with 7 bases between. CDR1 is SGHAT and CDR2 is FQNNGV in the germline V gene. The CDR3 nucleotides are TGTGCCAGCAGCGCGTCGGCCTACAATGAGCAGTTCTTC. Protein product: CASSASAYNEQFF.

This chain connects TRBV28 to TRBJ1-2, with 9 bases aligning to TRBD1. The CDR3 has 16 amino acids. V lost 4 bases and J lost 6; bases outside the gene matches: 12. The V gene's germline CDR1 is MDHEN and CDR2 SYDVKM. CDR3 nucleotide sequence: TGTGCCAGCAGTTGGCTTTTTAACAGGGGGCACAATGGCTACACCTTC. This codes for CASSWLFNRGHNGYTF.

The rearrangement joins TRBV30 to TRBJ2-7; the D gene is possibly TRBD2 (6 bases). Germline lookup yields CDR1 GTSNPN and CDR2 SVGIG (reference sequence). V gave up 7 bases and J gave up 2 bases, with 18 bases separating them. The CDR3 spans 14 residues. In DNA, the CDR3 is TGTGCCTACAATAGCGGCCTTTCTACCTACGAGCAGTACTTC. Translation gives CAYNSGLSTYEQYF.

This clone was counted once. The rearrangement joins TRBV10-2 to TRBJ2-7; 10 bases line up with TRBD2. The germline CDR1 and CDR2 sequences are WSHSY and SAAADI. The CDR3 consists of 14 residues. The V gene end was trimmed by 6 bases and the J gene end by 2 bases; junction bases not matched to a gene: 4. The CDR3 DNA reads TGCGCCAGCAGCCCCGGGACTAGCGCCTACGAGCAGTACTTC. Its protein is CASSPGTSAYEQYF.

This chain joins TRBV28 and TRBJ2-1; tentative D call: TRBD2 (7 bases). V lost 6 bases, J lost 11 bases, and 20 bases lay in between. Germline CDR1 MDHEN, CDR2 SYDVKM. This CDR3 region has 14 residues. The CDR3 loop reads CASRRGGPFDKQFF. CDR3 DNA: TGTGCCAGCAGGAGGGGGGGCCCTTTCGATAAGCAGTTCTTC.

The chain uses TRBV25-1 and TRBJ2-1; perhaps TRBD2 as D (6 bases). The germline V gene encodes CDR1 MGHDK and CDR2 SYGVNS. The ends were cut back, 5 bases at V and 4 bases at J, with 12 bases in the middle. CDR3 size: 14 residues. CDR3 residues: CASSHGSGYNEQFF. DNA for the CDR3: TGTGCCAGCAGTCACGGGAGTGGATACAATGAGCAGTTCTTC.

The CDR3 loop is CASSGLAANEQFF. The CDR3 bases are TGTGCCAGCAGCGGACTAGCGGCGAATGAGCAGTTCTTC. This chain joins TRBV11-2 and TRBJ2-1, with TRBD2 matching 10 bases. The ends lost 5 bases at V and 7 bases at J; junction bases unmatched: 2. Germline V gene data show CDR1 as SGHAT and CDR2 as FQNNGV. CDR3 length: 13 amino acids.